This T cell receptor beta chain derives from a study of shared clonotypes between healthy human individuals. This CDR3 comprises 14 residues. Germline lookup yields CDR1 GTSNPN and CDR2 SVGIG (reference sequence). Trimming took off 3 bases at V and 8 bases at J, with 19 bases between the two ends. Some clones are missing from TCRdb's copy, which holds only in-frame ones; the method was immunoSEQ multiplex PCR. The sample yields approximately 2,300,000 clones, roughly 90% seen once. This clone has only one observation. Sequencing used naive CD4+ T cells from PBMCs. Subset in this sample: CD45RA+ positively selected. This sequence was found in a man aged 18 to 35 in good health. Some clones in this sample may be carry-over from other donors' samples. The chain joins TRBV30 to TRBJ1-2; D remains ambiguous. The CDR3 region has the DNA TGTGCCTGGAGAGCTACCGAACGACCAGGCGGCTACACCTTC. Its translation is CAWRATERPGGYTF. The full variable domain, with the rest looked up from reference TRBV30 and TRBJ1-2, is SQTIHQWPATLVQPVGSPLSLECTVEGTSNPNLYWYRQAAGRGLQLLFYSVGIGQISSEVPQNLSASRPQDRQFILSSKKLLLSDSGFYLCAWRATERPGGYTFGSGTRLTVV.